The present T cell receptor beta chain was sequenced within a study of T cell repertoires in cytomegalovirus infection. Study context: CMV epitopes that were recently identified and HLA-C-restricted were used alongside well-studied HLA-B-restricted ones.

This clonotype was detected only a few times. Its antigen is as yet unknown. TCRdb used MiXCR to reprocess the reads, holding one entry per CDR3 protein. The table has a few hundred thousand distinct CDR3 sequences, over 35% seen once; the top ten hold around 46%. Germline V gives CDR1 MGHRA, CDR2 YSYEKL. V was pared by 0 bases and J by 8 bases, with 20 bases between. The CDR3 spans 17 residues. The clonotype was recovered from a human donor in good health (CMV status not recorded). Some clones in this sample may be carry-over from other donors' samples. The specimen was cultured PBMCs, collected from culture after CMV antigen stimulation. The chain links TRBV4-1 to TRBJ1-5; D uncertain. The CDR3 region is CASSQDYSLRVLKPQHF. Written as DNA, the CDR3 is TGCGCCAGCAGCCAAGACTATAGTTTAAGGGTTTTAAAGCCCCAGCATTTT.